A selection of T cell receptor beta chains follows, all from one sample in a study of shared clonotypes between healthy human individuals. Data came from immunoSEQ multiplex PCR; TCRdb stores just in-frame clones and leaves some out. The table lists 800,000 to 950,000 clones, roughly 96% of them singletons. The sequenced sample was naive CD8+ T cells sorted from blood. All receptors derive from a man younger than 45 in good health. Both conserved end residues are part of each CDR3. D genes are given only for firm matches. Size values are once, few and many counts, or a class for expanded clones, and some rows have none.

V gene	J gene	clone size	CDR3 length	D gene	CDR3 protein	CDR3 DNA
TRBV20-1	TRBJ2-7	.	11	.	CSAGWAGEQYF	TGCAGTGCGGGATGGGCCGGCGAGCAGTACTTC
TRBV6-6	TRBJ2-7	.	16	TRBD2	CASSYSMRERAYEQYF	TGTGCCAGCAGTTACTCGATGCGGGAGAGGGCCTACGAGCAGTACTTC
TRBV27	TRBJ2-1	.	12	.	CASSSGRVEQFF	TGTGCCAGTTCCTCGGGGCGAGTTGAGCAGTTCTTC
TRBV29-1	TRBJ2-6	.	16	TRBD1	CSVAGRGLRGANVLTF	TGCAGCGTTGCCGGCAGGGGGCTACGAGGGGCCAACGTCCTGACTTTC
TRBV7-6	TRBJ2-2	.	18	.	CASSPSLDSTGANGELFF	TGTGCCAGCAGCCCATCGTTAGACAGTACTGGAGCGAACGGGGAGCTGTTTTTT
TRBV2	TRBJ1-2	.	14	.	CASSGDNLHYGYTF	TGTGCCAGCAGCGGGGACAACCTTCACTATGGCTACACCTTC
TRBV7-6	TRBJ1-5	once	16	TRBD1	CASSLTTGGANQPQHF	TGTGCCAGCAGCTTAACCACAGGGGGCGCGAATCAGCCCCAGCATTTT
TRBV5-1	TRBJ2-7	.	15	.	CASSPSTGRGNGQYF	TGCGCCAGCAGCCCGTCGACGGGGCGCGGGAACGGGCAGTACTTC
TRBV7-6	TRBJ2-1	.	15	.	CASSGSRALYNEQFF	TGTGCCAGCAGCGGATCGCGGGCCCTCTACAATGAGCAGTTCTTC
TRBV5-6	TRBJ1-1	.	13	.	CASSPLVNTEAFF	TGTGCCAGCAGCCCACTGGTGAACACTGAAGCTTTCTTT
TRBV29-1	TRBJ2-1	.	15	.	CSVDSIDRSYNEQFF	TGCAGCGTTGACTCCATCGACCGCTCCTACAATGAGCAGTTCTTC
TRBV18	TRBJ2-1	.	19	TRBD2	CASSPGTSGRDRSYNEQFF	TGTGCCAGCTCACCAGGGACTAGCGGGAGGGATCGCTCCTACAATGAGCAGTTCTTC
TRBV7-6	TRBJ2-5	.	17	TRBD1	CASSFDLGTETGETQYF	TGTGCCAGCAGCTTTGATTTAGGGACAGAAACGGGGGAGACCCAGTACTTC
TRBV21-1	TRBJ1-2	.	13	.	CASSKGTVCGYTF	TGTGCCAGCAGCAAAGGAACGGTCTGTGGCTACACCTTC
TRBV5-4	TRBJ1-1	.	14	.	CASSLGGFGTEAFF	TGTGCCAGCAGCCTTGGAGGGTTCGGCACTGAAGCTTTCTTT
TRBV4-3	TRBJ2-7	.	15	TRBD2	CASSQGLAGGYEQYF	TGCGCCAGCAGCCAAGGTCTAGCGGGAGGGTATGAGCAGTACTTC
TRBV7-8	TRBJ2-3	.	15	.	CASSLAPGALDTQYF	TGTGCCAGCAGCTTAGCTCCCGGAGCGTTAGATACGCAGTATTTT
TRBV7-9	TRBJ2-7	.	15	.	CASSPLRDNSYEQYF	TGTGCCAGCAGCCCGCTACGGGACAACTCCTACGAGCAGTACTTC
TRBV28	TRBJ2-7	once	14	.	CASSTTGRSYEQYF	TGTGCCAGCAGTACGACAGGACGTTCCTACGAGCAGTACTTC
TRBV2	TRBJ1-2	.	17	TRBD1	CASSEIPGQGSTYGYTF	TGTGCCAGCAGCGAGATACCGGGACAGGGTTCTACCTATGGCTACACCTTC
TRBV6-1	TRBJ2-7	once	13	.	CASSGDQQYEQYF	TGTGCCAGCAGTGGGGACCAGCAATACGAGCAGTACTTC
TRBV27	TRBJ2-7	.	12	.	CASSLWGGEQYF	TGTGCCAGCAGTTTATGGGGTGGCGAGCAGTACTTC